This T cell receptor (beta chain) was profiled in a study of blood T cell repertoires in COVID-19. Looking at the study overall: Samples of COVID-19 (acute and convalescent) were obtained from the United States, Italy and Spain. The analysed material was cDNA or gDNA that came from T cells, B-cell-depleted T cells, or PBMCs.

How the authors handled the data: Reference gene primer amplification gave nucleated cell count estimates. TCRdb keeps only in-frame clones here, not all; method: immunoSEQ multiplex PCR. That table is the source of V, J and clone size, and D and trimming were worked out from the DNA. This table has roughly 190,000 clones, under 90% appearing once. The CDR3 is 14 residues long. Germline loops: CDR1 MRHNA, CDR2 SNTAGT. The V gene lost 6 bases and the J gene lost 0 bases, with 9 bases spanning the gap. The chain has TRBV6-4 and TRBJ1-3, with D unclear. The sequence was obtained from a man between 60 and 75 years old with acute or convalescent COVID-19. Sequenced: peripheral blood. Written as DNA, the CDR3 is TGTGCCAGCAGAGTACATGACTCTGGAAACACCATATATTTT. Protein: CASRVHDSGNTIYF.